These 12 T cell receptor beta chains were sequenced from one sample in a study of T-cell memory formation after mild COVID-19. TCRdb reanalysed the 5' RACE reads using MiXCR and keeps one entry per CDR3 protein. The sample gives roughly 350,000 distinct CDR3 sequences, around 21% of which show up once; around 13% is in the top ten. Specimen: PBMCs or a T cell subset sorted from them (not recorded which). These receptors originate from an adult woman who had mild COVID-19 (a few samples of this study predate the infection). Cell type and time point are not known.

J is TRBJ2-3 and V is TRBV5-1; tentative D call: TRBD1 (6 bases). The CDR3 extends over 15 amino acids. V lost 4 bases and J 1 base, leaving 13 bases between the germline ends. Germline V CDR1 and CDR2: SGHRS, YFSETQ. Here the CDR3 reads CASSPGEWGTDTQYF. In DNA form, the CDR3 reads TGCGCCAGCAGCCCAGGGGAATGGGGCACAGATACGCAGTATTTT.

The chain employs TRBV9 and TRBJ1-1; D not resolved. The V gene lost 0 bases and the J gene lost 0 bases, with 6 bases spanning the gap. The CDR3 contains 14 residues. Germline values: CDR1 SGDLS, CDR2 YYNGEE. The CDR3 nucleotides read TGTGCCAGCAGCGTAGGACGGGTGAACACTGAAGCTTTCTTT. Translating gives CASSVGRVNTEAFF.

The rearrangement joins TRBV4-1 to TRBJ2-7; maybe TRBD2 (5 bases). Germline V gene data show CDR1 as MGHRA and CDR2 as YSYEKL. V was shortened by 4 bases and J by 3 bases, with 7 bases between the two germline ends. CDR3 length equals 12 residues. CDR3 nucleotides: TGCGCCAGCAGCCCCGGGAACTACGAGCAGTACTTC. This encodes CASSPGNYEQYF.

The rearrangement links TRBV5-1 to TRBJ1-2; 7 bases are shared with TRBD1. The germline V gene has CDR1 SGHRS and CDR2 YFSETQ. With 3 bases clipped from V and 1 base from J, the junction kept 3 bases outside the gene matches. The CDR3 consists of 14 residues. The CDR3 spells CASSWDSRNYGYTF. The CDR3 DNA follows: TGCGCCAGCAGCTGGGACAGTCGTAACTATGGCTACACCTTC. Based on the CDR3 plus reference TRBV5-1 and TRBJ1-2, the full variable domain is KAGVTQTPRYLIKTRGQQVTLSCSPISGHRSVSWYQQTPGQGLQFLFEYFSETQRNKGNFPGRFSGRQFSNSRSEMNVSTLELGDSALYLCASSWDSRNYGYTFGSGTRLTVV.

J is TRBJ2-3 and V is TRBV6-1; the match to TRBD2 covers 9 bases. CDR1 and CDR2 from the germline V gene are MNHNS and SASEGT. The CDR3 contains 14 residues. V was clipped by 4 bases and J by 2 bases; unmatched bases: 1. This chain's CDR3 is CASSVAGDTDTQYF. The CDR3 DNA is TGTGCCAGCAGTGTAGCGGGGGACACAGATACGCAGTATTTT.

This clonotype appeared many times. This chain uses TRBV29-1 with TRBJ2-3, with D perhaps given as TRBD1 or TRBD2 (5 bases each). Trimming stripped 7 bases from V and 0 bases from J, with 14 bases between. Germline V lookup: CDR1 SQVTM, CDR2 ANQGSEA. There are 14 residues in the CDR3. The CDR3 sequence is CSGKDGASTDTQYF. DNA of the CDR3: TGCAGCGGGAAAGACGGGGCCAGCACAGATACGCAGTATTTT.

In regard to this clonotype: One end of the junction fails to match germline, which may point to a read error. The CDR3 reads CASNVGRNQGGDTQYF. The CDR3 coding sequence is TGTGCCAGCAACGTAGGCAGAAATCAGGGAGGGGATACGCAGTATTTT. The chain recombines TRBV9 with TRBJ2-3; 7 bases are shared with TRBD2. The germline gives CDR1 SGDLS, CDR2 YYNGEE. The CDR3 covers 16 residues.

The sample holds many counts of this clonotype. The V and J genes are TRBV7-9 and TRBJ2-1; possibly TRBD1 for D (5 bases). Germline V gene sequence: CDR1 SEHNR, CDR2 FQNEAQ (reference sequence). Between the trimmed V and J ends, which lost 3 bases and 8 bases, there was a span of 5 bases. This CDR3 comprises 11 residues. The CDR3 protein is CASSFRDEQFF. The CDR3, as DNA: TGTGCCAGCAGCTTCAGGGATGAGCAGTTCTTC.

The CDR3 region is CASGEGIHTGELFF. CDR3 nucleotide sequence: TGTGCCAGCGGCGAGGGCATCCACACCGGGGAGCTGTTTTTT. The V gene is TRBV11-2, the J gene TRBJ2-2; possibly TRBD2 for D (5 bases). Germline CDR1 SGHAT, CDR2 FQNNGV. V lost 8 bases and J lost 3, with 13 bases in between. This CDR3 region has 14 residues.

The rearrangement joins TRBV7-6 to TRBJ2-1, with 13 bases fitting TRBD2. There are 17 residues in the CDR3. Germline V CDR1 and CDR2: SGHVS, FNYEAQ. V lost 2 bases to trimming and J lost 9 bases; unmatched junction nucleotides: 10. The CDR3 sequence is CASSLNGLAGVSGEQFF. CDR3 coding DNA: TGTGCCAGCAGCTTAAACGGACTAGCGGGAGTTTCGGGTGAGCAGTTCTTC.

This clonotype was detected a few times. The chain recombines TRBV5-1 with TRBJ2-1; 9 bases agree with TRBD2. The J segment lost 7 bases and the V segment lost 7 bases, leaving 9 bases of the junction unmatched. Germline loops: CDR1 SGHRS, CDR2 YFSETQ. The CDR3 consists of 14 residues. The CDR3 region is CASGGGRASNEQFF. The CDR3 bases are TGCGCCAGCGGGGGCGGGAGGGCGAGTAATGAGCAGTTCTTC.

This clonotype has only a few counts. The genes are TRBV6-4 and TRBJ2-1; D might be TRBD1 (5 bases). There are 14 residues in the CDR3. Germline CDR1 is MRHNA and CDR2 is SNTAGT. Trimming stripped 3 bases from V and 6 bases from J, with 12 bases between. This CDR3 reads CASSEGPAPNEQFF. The CDR3 nucleotides read TGTGCCAGCAGTGAGGGGCCAGCGCCCAATGAGCAGTTCTTC.